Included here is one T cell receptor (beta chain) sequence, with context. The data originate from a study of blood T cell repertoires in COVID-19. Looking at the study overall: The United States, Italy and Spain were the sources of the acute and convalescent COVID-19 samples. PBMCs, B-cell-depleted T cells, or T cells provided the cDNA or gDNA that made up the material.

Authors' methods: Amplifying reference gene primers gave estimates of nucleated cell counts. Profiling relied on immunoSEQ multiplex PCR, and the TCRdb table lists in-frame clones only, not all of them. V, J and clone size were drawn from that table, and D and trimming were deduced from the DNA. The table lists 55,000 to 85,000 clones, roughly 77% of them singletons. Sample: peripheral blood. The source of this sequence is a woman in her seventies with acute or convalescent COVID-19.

This chain's CDR3 is CASSPPLKGVSNANYGYTF. In DNA, the CDR3 is TGTGCCAGCAGCCCACCTCTAAAGGGGGTATCGAACGCTAACTATGGCTACACCTTC. V usage is TRBV21-1 and J usage is TRBJ1-2; TRBD1 reflects the table's D call only, with no check against the DNA. TRBV21-1 is recorded as a pseudogene. The CDR3 spans 19 residues.